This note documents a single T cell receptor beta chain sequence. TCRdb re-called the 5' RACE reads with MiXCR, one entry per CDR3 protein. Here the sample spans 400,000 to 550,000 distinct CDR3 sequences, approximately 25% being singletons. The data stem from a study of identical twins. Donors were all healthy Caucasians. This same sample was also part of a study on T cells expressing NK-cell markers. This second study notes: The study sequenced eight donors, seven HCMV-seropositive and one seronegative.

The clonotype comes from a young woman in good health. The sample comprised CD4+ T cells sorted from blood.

The CDR3 loop is CASSPPSASYNEQFF. CDR3 bases: TGTGCCAGCAGCCCTCCTAGCGCCTCCTACAATGAGCAGTTCTTC. The chain employs TRBV5-4 and TRBJ2-1; weak D call: TRBD2 (6 bases). Trimming took 4 bases from V and 0 from J, leaving 11 bases between them. The CDR3 loop spans 15 amino acids. Germline CDR1 is SGHNT and CDR2 is YYREEE (reference sequence).